This T cell receptor beta chain was identified in a study of blood T cell repertoires in COVID-19. Overall study: Spain, Italy and the United States supplied samples that represented acute and convalescent COVID-19. PBMCs, B-cell-depleted T cells, or T cells were the source of the cDNA or gDNA that made up the material.

Per the authors' pipeline: Quantification of nucleated cells was approximated via reference gene primer amplification. Only in-frame clones appear in the TCRdb table, and some are missing; sequencing was by immunoSEQ multiplex PCR. The V and J calls and clone size come from that table; D and trimming were worked out from the DNA. The repertoire has about 68,000 clones, over 60% of them found once; the top ten carry less than 25%. CDR1 is LGHDT, CDR2 YNNKEL, per germline (reference sequence). The CDR3 loop spans 15 amino acids. J lost 2 bases, V lost 4 bases, and 5 bases had no gene match. The material sequenced was peripheral blood. This sequence joins TRBV3-1 (or the pseudogene TRBV3-2) and TRBJ2-1; 7 positions match TRBD1. The TCR comes from a human donor in a cohort sampled during active COVID-19. CDR3 sequence (DNA): TGTGCCAGCAGCCTTGGACAGGAGCCCTACAATGAGCAGTTCTTC. Amino acid sequence: CASSLGQEPYNEQFF.